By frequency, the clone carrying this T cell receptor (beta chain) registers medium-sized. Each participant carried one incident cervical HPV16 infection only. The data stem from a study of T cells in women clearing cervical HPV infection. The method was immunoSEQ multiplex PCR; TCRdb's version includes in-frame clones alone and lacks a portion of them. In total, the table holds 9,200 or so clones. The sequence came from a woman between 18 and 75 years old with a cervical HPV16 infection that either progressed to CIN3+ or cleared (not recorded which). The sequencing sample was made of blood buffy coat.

CDR3 DNA (partial): TGTGCCAGCAGCTTTAGGGCAGATACG. It specifies CASSFRADT. The whole CDR3 protein reads CASSFRADTQYF. V gene TRBV7-2 combines with J gene TRBJ2-3; D is unresolved. Coverage ceases 3 residues before the CDR3 finishes, and the germline J gene fills in the end. CDR1 is SGHTA, CDR2 FQGNSA, per germline. The CDR3 spans 12 residues. V lost 3 bases, J lost 4 bases, and 5 bases lay in between.